This TCR beta chain was sequenced for a study of long-term antiretroviral therapy in people with HIV. Whole-study context: The oldest samples precede the 2015 immediate-ART recommendation by about a decade.

Every specimen provided 1-10 million cryopreserved PBMC before DNA extraction took place. The CDR3 covers 14 residues. Germline-derived CDR1 and CDR2 are SNHLY and FYNNEI. After removal of 4 bases from V and 5 bases from J, the junction contained 4 bases not matched to a gene. The assay used was immunoSEQ (version v3.0), run at survey level. Clones were sequenced by immunoSEQ multiplex PCR, and TCRdb holds only the in-frame ones, with some missing. Among under 30,000 clones listed, about 80% were seen once. The TCR comes from a middle-aged man with HIV. The sample in question was unsorted PBMCs, obtained 0.3 years after starting antiretroviral therapy. The V call is TRBV2, the J call TRBJ2-5; 10 nucleotides align to TRBD1. In DNA, the CDR3 is TGTGCCAGCAGTGGACAGGGGGCGGGGGAGACCCAGTACTTC. Translation: CASSGQGAGETQYF.